This record covers a single TCR beta chain. The antigen remains unidentified. This sample stems from a study of shared clonotypes between healthy human individuals. Findings and limits, study-wide: Larger richness was generally estimated for naive than memory subsets. Clonotypes not shared had lower generation probabilities than those common to all four donors. Among a few donors, about 5% of naive CD4 clonotypes were found in common.

Original handling: Sequence data from immunoSEQ were junction-only and lacked quality scores; consequently, filtering differed. Repertoires were generated with immunoSEQ multiplex PCR, while TCRdb's copy carries only in-frame clones and drops some. The V and J calls and clone size come from that table; D and trimming were worked out from the DNA. In the table there are roughly 2,000,000 clones, roughly 94% of which are singletons. CD45RO-negative, CCR7-selected cells formed the naive CD8 fraction, which excluded terminally differentiated effector memory CD45RA+ cells. Germline-derived CDR1 and CDR2 are SGHRS and YFSETQ. This CDR3 is 14 amino acids long. V was shortened by 1 base and J by 2 bases, with 10 bases between the two germline ends.

The sequenced sample was naive CD8+ T cells sorted from blood. This receptor was obtained from a man younger than 35 in good health. J is TRBJ2-7 and V is TRBV5-1; weak D call: TRBD1 (5 bases). CDR3 in amino acids: CASSLIAGTYEQYF. The DNA of the CDR3 is TGCGCCAGCAGCTTGATTGCAGGGACCTACGAGCAGTACTTC.